The 9 T cell receptor beta chains in this list originate from one sample, sequenced in a study of molecular identifiers for immune sequencing clone quantification. MiXCR, applied by TCRdb to the PCR reads, yields one record per CDR3 protein. Here the sample spans roughly 630,000 distinct CDR3 sequences, 25% being singletons. The sample taken for sequencing was naive CD8+ T cells from blood, with Jurkat cell RNA spiked in. The subset here: FACS-sorted CD8+CD4-CCR7+CD45RA+ naive T cells. These receptors originate from a human donor in good health. Some libraries in this study had Jurkat cell RNA spiked in.

J is TRBJ1-2 and V is TRBV7-2; 9 bases fit TRBD1. The germline V gene has CDR1 SGHTA and CDR2 FQGNSA. The CDR3 length is 15 residues. Unmatched junction bases numbered 8, after V lost 5 bases and J lost 4 bases. The CDR3 DNA reads as TGTGCCAGCAGCCCTGGGACAGGGCCTGCCTATGGCTACACCTTC. It codes for CASSPGTGPAYGYTF.

Many counts were recorded for this clonotype. The chain employs TRBV6-5 and TRBJ2-7; 7 bases line up with TRBD1. Trimming at V came to 5 bases and at J to 0 bases, leaving 10 bases not matched to a gene. This CDR3 is built from 16 residues. CDR1 and CDR2 (germline): MNHEY, SVGAGI. In DNA form, the CDR3 reads TGTGCCAGCAGTCGAACCAGACAGGGTAGCTCCTACGAGCAGTACTTC. Translated, it gives CASSRTRQGSSYEQYF.

This clonotype has only a few counts. V and J are TRBV5-6 and TRBJ1-1; D remains unclear. V lost 4 bases, J lost 3 bases, and 13 bases lay in between. Looked up from germline, CDR1 is SGHDT and CDR2 is YYEEEE. This CDR3 has 14 residues. CDR3 bases: TGTGCCAGCAGCCGAGGCTGGAGGGACACTGAAGCTTTCTTT. It codes for CASSRGWRDTEAFF. Looking up the rest from reference TRBV5-6 and TRBJ1-1 gives the full variable domain: DAGVTQSPTHLIKTRGQQVTLRCSPKSGHDTVSWYQQALGQGPQFIFQYYEEEERQRGNFPDRFSGHQFPNYSSELNVNALLLGDSALYLCASSRGWRDTEAFFGQGTRLTVV.

The chain combines TRBV6-2 or TRBV6-3 with TRBJ2-1, with 13 bases that match TRBD2. V gave up 4 bases and J gave up 10 bases; unmatched junction bases: 13. Germline V gene data show CDR1 as MNHEY and CDR2 as SVGEGT. This CDR3 is built from 17 residues. CDR3 sequence reads: CASSSTPGLAGLREQFF. CDR3 sequence (DNA): TGTGCCAGCAGTTCGACTCCGGGACTAGCGGGGTTAAGGGAGCAGTTCTTC.

This clonotype was seen repeatedly, ten times or more. The chain links TRBV20-1 to TRBJ2-7, with TRBD2 identical over 11 bases. Germline CDR1 is DFQATT and CDR2 is SNEGSKA (reference sequence). The CDR3 is 13 amino acids. V lost 6 bases and J lost 6; bases outside the gene matches: 7. Here the CDR3 reads CSASTSGSREQYF. CDR3 bases: TGCAGTGCAAGTACTAGCGGGAGCCGCGAGCAGTACTTC.

This clonotype has more than one count but fewer than ten. J is TRBJ1-1 and V is TRBV14; 7 bases fit TRBD1. The V segment lost 10 bases and the J segment 1 base; nucleotides outside the gene matches: 6. Germline V lookup: CDR1 SGHDN, CDR2 FVKESK. The CDR3 extends over 13 amino acids. The DNA of the CDR3 is TGTGCCACCACCCCAGGGGGGAACACTGAAGCTTTCTTT. Translated, it gives CATTPGGNTEAFF.

This clonotype was recorded many times. The chain combines TRBV30 with TRBJ2-1, with TRBD2 identical over 12 bases. The V gene's germline CDR1 is GTSNPN and CDR2 SVGIG (reference sequence). Trimming took 3 bases from V and 14 from J; bases not matched to a gene: 5. The CDR3 is 12 residues long. The CDR3 spells CAWSLAGGLEFF. CDR3 sequence (DNA): TGTGCCTGGAGCCTAGCGGGGGGGCTGGAGTTCTTC.

This clonotype was seen a handful of times. The chain recombines TRBV6-5 with TRBJ2-7; no clear D. V was cut by 2 bases and J by 3 bases, with 8 bases left in between. The V gene's germline CDR1 is MNHEY and CDR2 SVGAGI. CDR3 length equals 13 residues. CDR3 amino acids: CASSYATYYEQYF. The CDR3 bases are TGTGCCAGCAGTTACGCAACTTACTACGAGCAGTACTTC.

This clonotype was seen repeatedly, ten times or more. At one end, the junction sequence differs from germline, possibly due to a read error. The chain couples TRBV7-9 to TRBJ1-2; D is possibly TRBD1 (6 bases). The germline CDR1 and CDR2 sequences are SEHNR and FQNEAQ (reference sequence). The CDR3 covers 11 residues. CDR3 protein: CASSLDGTSSF. The DNA for the CDR3 is TGTGCCAGCAGCTTAGACGGGACATCTTCCTTC.